This TCR beta chain was observed in a study of blood T cells in healthy people across ages. Study results and caveats: Any conclusive comparison of naive versus antigen-experienced cells was prevented by using unsorted PBMCs.

With regard to this clonotype: The target antigen is unknown.

CDR3 length: 15 residues. Trimming at V came to 1 base and at J to 6 bases, leaving 6 bases not matched to a gene. Germline loops: CDR1 SGDLS, CDR2 YYNGEE. Alongside a J-beta primer mix, a sample-barcoded 5' primer served in a second PCR lasting 7 to 11 cycles. Via MiXCR, TCRdb re-called the 5' RACE reads, giving one row per CDR3 protein. Of 920,000 or so distinct CDR3 sequences in the sample, 45% are singletons; the top ten hold approximately 17%. Donors were healthy Caucasian individuals from Russia aged roughly 6 to 90. This TCR was sampled from a woman aged 60-70 years in good health. The J gene is TRBJ2-1, the V gene TRBV9; 8 nucleotides line up with TRBD1. The sequenced sample consisted of blood. The CDR3 spells CASSVLDRDVNEQFF. The CDR3 DNA is TGTGCCAGCAGCGTACTGGACAGGGATGTCAATGAGCAGTTCTTC.